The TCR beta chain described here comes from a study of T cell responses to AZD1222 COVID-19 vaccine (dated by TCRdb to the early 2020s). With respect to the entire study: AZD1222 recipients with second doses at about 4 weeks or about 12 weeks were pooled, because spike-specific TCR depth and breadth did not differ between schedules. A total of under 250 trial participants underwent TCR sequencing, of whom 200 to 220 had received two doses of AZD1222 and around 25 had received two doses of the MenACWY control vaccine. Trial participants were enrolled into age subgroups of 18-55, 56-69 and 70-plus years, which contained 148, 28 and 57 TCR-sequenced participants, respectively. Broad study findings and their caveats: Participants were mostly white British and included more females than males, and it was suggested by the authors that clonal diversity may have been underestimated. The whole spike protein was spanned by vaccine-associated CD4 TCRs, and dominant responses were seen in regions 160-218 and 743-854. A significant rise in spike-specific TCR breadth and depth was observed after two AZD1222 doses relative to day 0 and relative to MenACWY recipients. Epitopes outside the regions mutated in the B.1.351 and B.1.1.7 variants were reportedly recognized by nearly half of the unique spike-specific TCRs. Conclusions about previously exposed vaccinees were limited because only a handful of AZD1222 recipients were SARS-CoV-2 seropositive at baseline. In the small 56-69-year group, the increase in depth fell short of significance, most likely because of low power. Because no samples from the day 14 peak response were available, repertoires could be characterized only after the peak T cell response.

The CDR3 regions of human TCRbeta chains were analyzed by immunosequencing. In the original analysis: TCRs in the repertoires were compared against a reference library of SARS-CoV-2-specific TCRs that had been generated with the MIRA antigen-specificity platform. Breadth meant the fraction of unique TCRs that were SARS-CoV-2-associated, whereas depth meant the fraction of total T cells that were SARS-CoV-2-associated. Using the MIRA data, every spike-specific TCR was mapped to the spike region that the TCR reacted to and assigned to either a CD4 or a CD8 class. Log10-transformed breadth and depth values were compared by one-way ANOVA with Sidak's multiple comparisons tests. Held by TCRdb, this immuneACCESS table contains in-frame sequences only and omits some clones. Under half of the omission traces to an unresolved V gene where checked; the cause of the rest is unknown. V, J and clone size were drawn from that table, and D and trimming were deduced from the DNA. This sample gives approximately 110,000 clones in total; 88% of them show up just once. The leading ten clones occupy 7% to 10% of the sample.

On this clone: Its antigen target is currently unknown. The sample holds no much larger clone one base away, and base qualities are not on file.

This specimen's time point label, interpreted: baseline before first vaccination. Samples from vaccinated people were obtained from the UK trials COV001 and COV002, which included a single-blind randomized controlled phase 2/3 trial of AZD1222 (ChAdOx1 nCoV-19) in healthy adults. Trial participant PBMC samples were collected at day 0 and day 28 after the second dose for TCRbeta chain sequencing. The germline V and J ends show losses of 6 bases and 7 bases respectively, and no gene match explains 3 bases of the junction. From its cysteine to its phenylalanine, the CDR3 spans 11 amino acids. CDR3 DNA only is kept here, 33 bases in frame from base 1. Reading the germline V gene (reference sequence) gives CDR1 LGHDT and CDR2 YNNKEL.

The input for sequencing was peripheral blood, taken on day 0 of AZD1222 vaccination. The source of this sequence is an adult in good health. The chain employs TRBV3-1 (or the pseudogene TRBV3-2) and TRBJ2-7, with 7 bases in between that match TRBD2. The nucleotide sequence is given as TGTGCCAGCAGGCAGCGGGATGAGCAGTACTTC. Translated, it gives CASRQRDEQYF.